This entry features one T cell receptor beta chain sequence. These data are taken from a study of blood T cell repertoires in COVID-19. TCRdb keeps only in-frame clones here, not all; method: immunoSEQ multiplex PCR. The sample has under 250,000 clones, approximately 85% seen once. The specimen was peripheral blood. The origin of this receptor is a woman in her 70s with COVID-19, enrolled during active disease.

The CDR3 sequence is CASSDFLPGQGITNYGYTF. The CDR3 bases are TGTGCCAGCAGTGACTTTCTACCGGGACAGGGGATTACTAACTATGGCTACACCTTC. The V gene is TRBV6-4, the J gene TRBJ1-2; 10 bases are shared with TRBD1. The CDR3 sequence is 19 residues long. Trimming cost V 1 base and J 0 bases; bases outside gene matches: 11. Germline CDR1 MRHNA, CDR2 SNTAGT.